This passage covers 26 T cell receptor beta chains from one sample sequenced in a study of blood T cell repertoires in COVID-19. Only in-frame clones appear in the TCRdb table, and some are missing; sequencing was by immunoSEQ multiplex PCR. The sample has around 200,000 clones, about 86% seen once. Material for sequencing was peripheral blood. Source of these receptors: a man aged 30-40 years with active or convalescent COVID-19.

The V call is TRBV10-3, the J call TRBJ1-2, with unresolved D. Per germline, CDR1 ENHRY and CDR2 SYGVKD. Trimming shortened V by 3 bases and J by 6 bases, and 5 bases separated the two germline ends. The CDR3 length is 11 residues. The DNA of the CDR3 is TGTGCCATCAGTGACGGTGATGGCTACACCTTC. Protein sequence: CAISDGDGYTF.

V and J are TRBV4-1 and TRBJ1-1; D possibly corresponds to TRBD1 (5 bases). Trimming shortened V by 3 bases and J by 3 bases, and 14 bases separated the two germline ends. In germline, CDR1 is MGHRA, CDR2 YSYEKL. The CDR3 has 15 amino acids. CDR3 in amino acids: CASSQLQAMDTEAFF. For the CDR3, the DNA is TGCGCCAGCAGCCAGTTACAGGCTATGGACACTGAAGCTTTCTTT.

V is TRBV15 and J is TRBJ2-2, with no clear D. The length of the CDR3 is 13 residues. V was trimmed by 0 bases and J by 6 bases, leaving 5 bases between them. CDR1 is LNHNV and CDR2 is YYDKDF in the germline V gene (reference sequence). The CDR3 spells CATSRDNSGELFF. The CDR3 coding sequence is TGTGCCACCAGCAGAGATAATTCCGGGGAGCTGTTTTTT.

The rearrangement joins TRBV5-1 to TRBJ2-1, with 8 positions matching TRBD2. Germline values: CDR1 SGHRS, CDR2 YFSETQ. V shed 4 bases and J 2 bases; nucleotides not matched to a gene: 8. CDR3 length equals 16 residues. CDR3 region: CASSIRVSGTYNEQFF. The CDR3 nucleotides read TGCGCCAGCAGCATACGCGTTAGCGGGACCTACAATGAGCAGTTCTTC.

V is TRBV5-1 and J is TRBJ1-4, with D possibly matching TRBD1 (5 bases). V lost 1 base and J lost 7, with 8 bases in between. This CDR3 has 13 amino acids. Germline assignment: CDR1 SGHRS and CDR2 YFSETQ. In nucleotides, the CDR3 is TGCGCCAGCAGCTTGCAGGGTAGTGAAAAACTGTTTTTT. Translating gives CASSLQGSEKLFF.

This sequence joins TRBV7-9 and TRBJ2-4; perhaps TRBD2 as D (6 bases). The germline gives CDR1 SEHNR, CDR2 FQNEAQ (reference sequence). V lost 5 bases and J lost 0, with 8 bases in between. CDR3 length equals 14 residues. The CDR3 DNA reads as TGTGCCAGCAGCGAGGGACTAGCCAAAAACATTCAGTACTTC. This gives the protein CASSEGLAKNIQYF.

Remarks on this clone: This same CDR3 is encoded by further DNA sequences in the sample. The chain's CDR3 is CASSLPGQGYEQYF. The CDR3 DNA reads TGTGCCAGTAGTCTTCCGGGACAGGGTTACGAGCAGTACTTC. J is TRBJ2-7 and V is TRBV19; 9 positions agree with TRBD1. CDR1 and CDR2 from the germline V gene are LNHDA and SQIVND (reference sequence). V lost 5 bases to trimming and J lost 4 bases; unmatched junction nucleotides: 6. CDR3 length: 14 residues.

The chain joins TRBV2 to TRBJ1-5; D not resolved. In germline, CDR1 is SNHLY, CDR2 FYNNEI. Trimming pared 1 base from V and 0 bases from J, leaving 4 bases between. The CDR3 totals 14 residues. As DNA, the CDR3 is TGTGCCAGCAGTGAAGACGGTAGCAATCAGCCCCAGCATTTT. Translating gives CASSEDGSNQPQHF.

Comment on this clone: Different DNA sequences within this sample yield the same CDR3. The gene calls are TRBV5-4 and TRBJ2-6; a weak D match, TRBD2 (7 bases). The CDR3 totals 19 residues. The germline gives CDR1 SGHNT, CDR2 YYREEE (reference sequence). CDR3 sequence reads: CPTINTTGGPPSGANVLTF. CDR3 nucleotides: TGTCCCACCATAAACACGACCGGGGGGCCCCCCTCTGGGGCCAACGTCCTGACTTTC.

The gene calls are TRBV19 and TRBJ2-7; tentatively, D is TRBD2 (6 bases). Germline V gene sequence: CDR1 LNHDA, CDR2 SQIVND (reference sequence). V lost 5 bases, J lost 0 bases, and 23 bases lay in between. The CDR3 sequence is 18 residues long. The CDR3 DNA sequence: TGTGCCAGTAGTCCCCTGGGCTTGGGACTGTCCAGCTCCTACGAGCAGTACTTC. It is translated as CASSPLGLGLSSSYEQYF.

CDR3 nucleotides: TGCAGCGTTGCCGACCTGCGGTATGGCTACACCTTC. It specifies CSVADLRYGYTF. The chain uses TRBV29-1 and TRBJ1-2, with unresolved D. Trimming removed 4 bases from V and 5 bases from J, with 11 bases in between. This CDR3 is 12 amino acids long. Germline loops: CDR1 SQVTM, CDR2 ANQGSEA.

The rearrangement joins TRBV20-1 to TRBJ1-5; no reliable D call. Germline CDR1 and CDR2: DFQATT and SNEGSKA (reference sequence). This CDR3 has 13 residues. V shed 3 bases and J shed 3 bases, with 9 bases lying between them. The CDR3 sequence is CSASGQYNQPQHF. CDR3 DNA: TGCAGTGCTAGTGGGCAATACAATCAGCCCCAGCATTTT.

V gene TRBV11-2 combines with J gene TRBJ2-7; 9 bases map to TRBD1. The CDR3 contains 15 residues. The germline gives CDR1 SGHAT, CDR2 FQNNGV. V lost 5 bases and J lost 3; bases outside the gene matches: 8. The CDR3 loop is CASSPDGQGIYEQYF. The CDR3 DNA is TGTGCCAGCAGCCCTGACGGACAGGGGATCTACGAGCAGTACTTC.

This chain joins TRBV6-1 and TRBJ2-3, with D unclear. CDR3 length: 14 amino acids. The germline V gene encodes CDR1 MNHNS and CDR2 SASEGT. The V end was cut by 2 bases, the J end by 2 bases, with 8 bases between. CDR3 DNA sequence: TGTGCCAGCAGTGAACAGAGGCTCACAGATACGCAGTATTTT. Translated, it gives CASSEQRLTDTQYF.

The chain uses TRBV5-1 and TRBJ1-1; D ambiguous. Germline CDR1 reads SGHRS; CDR2 reads YFSETQ. The CDR3 has 14 residues. V dropped 5 bases and J dropped 4 bases, with 15 bases sitting between them. CDR3 in DNA: TGCGCCAGCAGTCCGGAGAGGAGTTCCACTGAAGCTTTCTTT. Protein product: CASSPERSSTEAFF.

The chain joins TRBV24-1 to TRBJ2-1, with D possibly TRBD2 on 5 matching bases. The CDR3 has 17 amino acids. Trimming stripped 2 bases from V and 0 bases from J, with 13 bases between. CDR1 is KGHDR and CDR2 is SFDVKD in the germline V gene. CDR3: CATSDSVAKSSYNEQFF. CDR3 sequence (DNA): TGTGCCACCAGTGATTCCGTAGCGAAAAGCTCCTACAATGAGCAGTTCTTC.

The chain is built from TRBV6-4 and TRBJ1-1; D is uncertain. Trimming cost V 6 bases and J 1 base, with 9 bases left between them. Germline CDR1 is MRHNA and CDR2 is SNTAGT. This CDR3 contains 13 residues. The CDR3 loop reads CASRVRENTEAFF. The DNA for the CDR3 is TGTGCCAGCAGAGTTCGGGAGAACACTGAAGCTTTCTTT.

V and J are TRBV18 and TRBJ1-2; 8 bases match TRBD1. J gave up 3 bases and V 4 bases, and 7 bases lay outside the gene matches. Germline CDR1 is KGHSH and CDR2 is LQKENI. The CDR3 has 15 residues. This CDR3 is CASSQGQARDYGYTF. DNA for the CDR3: TGTGCCAGCTCACAGGGACAGGCAAGGGACTATGGCTACACCTTC.

V gene TRBV7-6 combines with J gene TRBJ2-7; no clear D gene. The V end was cut by 0 bases, the J end by 6 bases, with 15 bases between. Germline loops: CDR1 SGHVS, CDR2 FNYEAQ. There are 15 residues in the CDR3. CDR3 nucleotides: TGTGCCAGCAGCTTAGCTGGCCGCTCAAATCCCGAGCAGTACTTC. It translates to CASSLAGRSNPEQYF.

The J gene is TRBJ2-1, the V gene TRBV5-6; the D gene is possibly TRBD1 (6 bases). V was trimmed by 4 bases and J by 10 bases, leaving 12 bases between them. The CDR3 length is 12 residues. The germline gives CDR1 SGHDT, CDR2 YYEEEE. The CDR3 coding sequence is TGTGCCAGCAGCGATACAGGGATCGAGCAGTTCTTC. It translates to CASSDTGIEQFF.

This rearrangement joins TRBV5-8 to TRBJ1-3; D is undetermined. Germline-derived CDR1 and CDR2 are SGHTS and YDEGEE. V lost 2 bases and J 4 bases, leaving 7 bases between the germline ends. The CDR3 sequence is 13 residues long. CDR3 protein: CASSFRSGNTIYF. The CDR3 DNA follows: TGTGCCAGCAGCTTTAGATCGGGAAACACCATATATTTT.

This clone was seen a few times. The genes are TRBV14 and TRBJ2-7; 7 bases fit TRBD1. Germline V gene lookup returns CDR1 SGHDN and CDR2 FVKESK. V lost 4 bases and J lost 5; bases outside the gene matches: 8. This CDR3 spans 14 amino acids. CDR3 loop: CASSPSTGLNEQYF. CDR3 DNA: TGTGCCAGCAGCCCATCGACAGGGTTAAACGAGCAGTACTTC.

The chain combines TRBV5-6 with TRBJ2-7, with 12 positions matching TRBD2. The CDR3 loop spans 15 amino acids. V shed 0 bases, J shed 6 bases, and the junction held 4 bases outside the gene matches. Germline loops: CDR1 SGHDT, CDR2 YYEEEE. CDR3 sequence: CASSLVLAGGGEQYF. The CDR3 bases are TGTGCCAGCAGCTTGGTACTAGCGGGAGGTGGCGAGCAGTACTTC.

CDR3: CASSSRLTNEKLFF. The CDR3 nucleotides read TGTGCCAGCAGCAGCAGGCTTACTAATGAAAAACTGTTTTTT. This sequence joins TRBV5-5 and TRBJ1-4; D uncertain. V gave up 4 bases and J gave up 2 bases, with 9 bases separating them. This CDR3 is built from 14 residues. Germline assignment: CDR1 SGHKS and CDR2 YYEKEE (reference sequence).

The chain employs TRBV9 and TRBJ1-4, with TRBD1 matching 8 bases. From germline, CDR1 is SGDLS and CDR2 YYNGEE. The J segment lost 7 bases and the V segment lost 1 base, leaving 6 bases of the junction unmatched. This CDR3 is 15 amino acids long. The CDR3 loop is CASSVQGAAAEKLFF. DNA for the CDR3: TGTGCCAGCAGCGTACAGGGGGCGGCTGCTGAAAAACTGTTTTTT.

The gene calls are TRBV6-2 or TRBV6-3 and TRBJ2-1; TRBD2 might be the D (6 bases). Per the germline V gene, CDR1 is MNHEY and CDR2 is SVGEGT. Trimming pared 0 bases from V and 3 bases from J, leaving 6 bases between. This CDR3 region has 14 residues. CDR3 coding DNA: TGTGCCAGCAGTTACTCTAGCGGCTACAATGAGCAGTTCTTC. This sequence encodes CASSYSSGYNEQFF.